This TCR beta chain was observed in a study of cytomegalovirus exposure and HLA in healthy donors. PCR was performed using 60 Vbeta and 13 Jbeta primers. Clones were read by immunoSEQ multiplex PCR, and TCRdb kept only the in-frame ones, dropping some. The sample gives some 70,000 clones, about 81% of which show up once; 6.5% to 7% is in the top ten. This CDR3 is 14 amino acids long. Germline V lookup: CDR1 SGHTA, CDR2 FQGTGA. V was pared by 4 bases and J by 8 bases, with 4 bases of the junction left unmatched. The sequencing sample was made of PBMCs. This receptor was taken from a human donor in good health. This rearrangement joins TRBV7-3 to TRBJ2-7; 14 bases are shared with TRBD2. CDR3 DNA: TGTGCCAGCAGCTCCGGACTAGCGGGGGGTAAGCAGTACTTC. It codes for CASSSGLAGGKQYF.